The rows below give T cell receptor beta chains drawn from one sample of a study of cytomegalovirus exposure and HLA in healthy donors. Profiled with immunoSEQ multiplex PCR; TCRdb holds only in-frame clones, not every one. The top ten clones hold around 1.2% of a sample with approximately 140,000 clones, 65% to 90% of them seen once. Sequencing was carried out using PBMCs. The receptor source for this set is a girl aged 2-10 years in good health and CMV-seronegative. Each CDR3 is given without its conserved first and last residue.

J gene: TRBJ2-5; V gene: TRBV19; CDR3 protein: ASRQGRETQY
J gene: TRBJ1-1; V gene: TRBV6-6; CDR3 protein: ASSYSGTGGTEAF
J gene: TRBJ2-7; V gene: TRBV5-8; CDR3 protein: ASSYRDYEQY
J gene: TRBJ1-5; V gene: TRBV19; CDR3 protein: ASSVGGGNQPQH
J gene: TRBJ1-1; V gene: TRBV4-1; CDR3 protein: ASSQRRDRPDTEAF
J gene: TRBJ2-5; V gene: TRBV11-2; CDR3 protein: ASSLEGQDFETQY
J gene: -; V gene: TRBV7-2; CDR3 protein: ASSLAGTSGSYEQY
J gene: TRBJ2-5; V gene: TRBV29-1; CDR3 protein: SVDPTGGAQY
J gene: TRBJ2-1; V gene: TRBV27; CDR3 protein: ASSLRTSGNAYNEQF
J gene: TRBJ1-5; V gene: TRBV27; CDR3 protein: ASSLSGQGSNQPQH
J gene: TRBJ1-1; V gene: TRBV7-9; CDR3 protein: ASSLAQEAF
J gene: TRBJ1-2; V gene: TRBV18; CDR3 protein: ASSPPGTGYGGYT
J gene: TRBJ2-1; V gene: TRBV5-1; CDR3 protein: ASSLTGTAYNEQF
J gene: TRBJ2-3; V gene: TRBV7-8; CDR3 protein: ASSLARLAEPTDTQY
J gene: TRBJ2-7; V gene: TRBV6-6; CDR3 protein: ASREHHDSYEQY
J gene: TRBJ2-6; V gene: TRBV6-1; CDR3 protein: ASSEYRVKANVLT
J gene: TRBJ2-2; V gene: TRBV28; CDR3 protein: ASSPSDRSGTGELF
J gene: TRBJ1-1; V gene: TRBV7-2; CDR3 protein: ASSGDRGNTEAF
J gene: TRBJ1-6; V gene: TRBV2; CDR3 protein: ASTGGYNSPLH
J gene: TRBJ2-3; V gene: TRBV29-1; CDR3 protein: SVSSGRARADTQY
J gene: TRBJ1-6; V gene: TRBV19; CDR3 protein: ASSSDRNNSPLH
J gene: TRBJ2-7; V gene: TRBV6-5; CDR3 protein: ASIQSRGSYEQY
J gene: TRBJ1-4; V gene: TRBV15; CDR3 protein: ATSRDGQGGEKLF